Below are 21 T cell receptor beta chains sequenced from a single sample in a study of PD-L1 blockade in urothelial cancer. Noted time point: pretreatment peripheral blood. Assay: immunoSEQ multiplex PCR; the TCRdb copy retains only in-frame clones and omits some. Of about 49,000 clones listed, approximately 79% were seen once; the top ten hold about 10%. The specimen was PBMCs, collected around atezolizumab (anti-PD-L1) treatment. All receptors derive from an older man with urothelial cancer.

J is TRBJ1-4 and V is TRBV5-1; perhaps TRBD1 as D (6 bases). CDR3 length: 14 residues. Germline CDR1 reads SGHRS; CDR2 reads YFSETQ. V was clipped by 4 bases and J by 4 bases, with 11 bases between them. This chain's CDR3 is CASSPTGDNEKLFF. The CDR3 nucleotides read TGCGCCAGCAGCCCGACAGGTGATAATGAAAAACTGTTTTTT.

Comment on this clone: The junction departs from the called germline gene at one end, perhaps through a read error. CDR3 amino acids: CASMEPGQGFRRVF. The CDR3, as DNA: TGTGCCAGCATGGAGCCGGGACAGGGATTTCGTCGGGTCTTC. The chain uses TRBV6-1 and TRBJ2-1, with 9 bases fitting TRBD1. This CDR3 region has 14 residues. Germline CDR1 is MNHNS and CDR2 is SASEGT.

In its sample, this clone was seen once. The chain joins TRBV5-1 to TRBJ2-1; 7 bases are a match to TRBD2. The V and J ends lost 2 bases and 2 bases, in that order; junction bases with no gene match: 7. The CDR3 consists of 16 residues. CDR1 SGHRS and CDR2 YFSETQ come from the germline V gene. DNA for the CDR3: TGCGCCAGCAGCTTACTAGCGAGAACGCCCTACAATGAGCAGTTCTTC. It encodes CASSLLARTPYNEQFF. The full variable domain, with the rest looked up from reference TRBV5-1 and TRBJ2-1, is KAGVTQTPRYLIKTRGQQVTLSCSPISGHRSVSWYQQTPGQGLQFLFEYFSETQRNKGNFPGRFSGRQFSNSRSEMNVSTLELGDSALYLCASSLLARTPYNEQFFGPGTRLTVL.

This chain uses TRBV7-2 with TRBJ2-7; D gene unclear. V shed 5 bases and J shed 4 bases, with 6 bases lying between them. This CDR3 spans 11 amino acids. Germline assignment: CDR1 SGHTA and CDR2 FQGNSA. CDR3 sequence reads: CASSHSYEQYF. The CDR3 region has the DNA TGTGCCAGCAGCCACAGTTACGAGCAGTACTTC.

This clone was seen a single time. The gene calls are TRBV5-4 and TRBJ2-5, with 12 bases identical to TRBD2. The germline V gene has CDR1 SGHNT and CDR2 YYREEE (reference sequence). J gave up 5 bases and V 3 bases, and 5 bases lay outside the gene matches. This CDR3 comprises 15 residues. The CDR3 loop reads CASSSTSGSRETQYF. CDR3 sequence (DNA): TGTGCCAGCAGCTCGACTAGCGGGAGTCGGGAGACCCAGTACTTC.

The chain is built from TRBV7-9 and TRBJ2-7; D is perhaps TRBD2 (5 bases). Per the germline V gene, CDR1 is SEHNR and CDR2 is FQNEAQ (reference sequence). This CDR3 has 12 amino acids. Trimming cost V 4 bases and J 2 bases, with 6 bases left between them. CDR3 amino acids: CASSYGTYEQYF. CDR3 nucleotide sequence: TGTGCCAGCAGCTACGGGACCTACGAGCAGTACTTC.

The chain couples TRBV5-1 to TRBJ1-1; tentative D call: TRBD1 (5 bases). Deletions cut 3 bases from V and 0 bases from J, with 12 bases between. Germline V gene data show CDR1 as SGHRS and CDR2 as YFSETQ. The CDR3 has 15 amino acids. In nucleotides, the CDR3 is TGCGCCAGCAGCTGGACGGGACTCCTGAACACTGAAGCTTTCTTT. Its protein is CASSWTGLLNTEAFF.

The chain carries TRBV19 and TRBJ1-1, with D possibly being TRBD1 (5 bases). The CDR3 runs to 13 residues. Germline loops: CDR1 LNHDA, CDR2 SQIVND (reference sequence). The V gene lost 4 bases and the J gene lost 7 bases, with 13 bases spanning the gap. The CDR3 protein is CASSTQAGGEAFF. The DNA of the CDR3 is TGTGCCAGTAGTACACAGGCCGGGGGTGAAGCTTTCTTT.

The rearrangement links TRBV7-2 to TRBJ2-2, with 9 bases that match TRBD1. The V gene's germline CDR1 is SGHTA and CDR2 FQGNSA. The CDR3 spans 16 residues. V was pared by 2 bases and J by 5 bases, with 6 bases of the junction left unmatched. The CDR3 sequence: CASSLFGQGRTGELFF. CDR3 DNA: TGTGCCAGCAGCTTATTTGGACAGGGGAGGACCGGGGAGCTGTTTTTT.

The chain employs TRBV7-2 and TRBJ2-7, with a tentative D call TRBD2 (7 bases). The CDR3 sequence is 13 residues long. From germline, CDR1 is SGHTA and CDR2 FQGNSA. Trimming removed 4 bases from V and 8 bases from J, with 15 bases in between. CDR3 region: CASSWGERDKQYF. CDR3 nucleotide sequence: TGTGCCAGCAGCTGGGGAGAGCGGGACAAGCAGTACTTC.

The J gene is TRBJ2-4, the V gene TRBV6-4, with 8 bases fitting TRBD1. The V segment lost 6 bases and the J segment 8 bases; nucleotides outside the gene matches: 6. Germline V CDR1 and CDR2: MRHNA, SNTAGT. The CDR3 consists of 13 residues. As DNA, the CDR3 is TGTGCCAGCAGCAGGGACAGGACGGACATTCAGTACTTC. It is translated as CASSRDRTDIQYF.

V usage is TRBV10-3 and J usage is TRBJ1-2; TRBD1 is a possible D gene (6 bases). Trimming removed 6 bases at V and 4 bases at J, with 21 bases between. The CDR3 spans 16 residues. Germline CDR1 is ENHRY and CDR2 is SYGVKD. CDR3 residues: CAISTADSDVFYGYTF. The CDR3, as DNA: TGTGCCATCAGCACGGCGGACAGCGATGTCTTCTATGGCTACACCTTC.

The J gene is TRBJ1-5, the V gene TRBV18, with 7 bases that match TRBD1. V lost 3 bases, J lost 0 bases, and 2 bases stayed unmatched. The CDR3 covers 15 residues. Germline CDR1 is KGHSH and CDR2 is LQKENI. CDR3 sequence reads: CASSPDRDSNQPQHF. The DNA for the CDR3 is TGTGCCAGCTCACCTGACAGGGATAGCAATCAGCCCCAGCATTTT.

This chain uses TRBV29-1 with TRBJ1-1, with a possible D match to TRBD1 (5 bases). The germline V and J ends were trimmed by 7 bases and 6 bases, with 18 bases remaining between them. In germline, CDR1 is SQVTM, CDR2 ANQGSEA. CDR3 length equals 13 residues. The CDR3 sequence is CSAGEGLGAEAFF. CDR3 DNA sequence: TGCAGCGCTGGGGAGGGACTTGGGGCTGAAGCTTTCTTT.

This chain joins TRBV19 and TRBJ1-1; D is perhaps TRBD1 (5 bases). V was pared by 6 bases and J by 5 bases, with 22 bases between. CDR3 length: 16 amino acids. The germline CDR1 and CDR2 sequences are LNHDA and SQIVND (reference sequence). The CDR3 spells CASSPLAYNKGTEAFF. The DNA of the CDR3 is TGTGCCAGTAGCCCTCTCGCCTACAATAAGGGGACTGAAGCTTTCTTT.

This clone was counted once. The rearrangement links TRBV19 to TRBJ1-1; D uncertain. This CDR3 has 12 residues. V dropped 9 bases and J dropped 1 base, with 9 bases sitting between them. Germline CDR1 LNHDA, CDR2 SQIVND (reference sequence). CDR3 amino acids: CASRWANTEAFF. The CDR3 nucleotides are TGTGCCAGCCGGTGGGCGAACACTGAAGCTTTCTTT.

The rearrangement joins TRBV4-2 to TRBJ2-2; 7 positions agree with TRBD2. Germline-derived CDR1 and CDR2 are LGHNA and YNFKEQ. With V trimmed by 4 bases and J by 2 bases, 10 bases remained unmatched. This CDR3 comprises 17 residues. The CDR3 reads CASSPGESGKNTGELFF. The CDR3 nucleotides read TGTGCCAGCAGCCCCGGGGAAAGCGGGAAAAACACCGGGGAGCTGTTTTTT.

The chain employs TRBV10-1 and TRBJ2-5; the D gene is possibly TRBD1 (5 bases). Looked up from germline, CDR1 is WNHNN and CDR2 is SYGVQD (reference sequence). The CDR3 totals 13 residues. V was pared by 3 bases and J by 1 base, with 6 bases between. CDR3 protein: CASSDRAQETQYF. CDR3 DNA: TGCGCCAGCAGTGACAGGGCCCAAGAGACCCAGTACTTC.

The chain couples TRBV19 to TRBJ1-1; tentatively, D is TRBD1 (5 bases). Germline CDR1 reads LNHDA; CDR2 reads SQIVND (reference sequence). This CDR3 region has 12 residues. V lost 8 bases, J lost 1 base, and 8 bases lay in between. The CDR3 loop is CASSRANTEAFF. The CDR3 nucleotides are TGTGCCAGTTCCAGGGCGAACACTGAAGCTTTCTTT.

In the case of this clone: The junction departs from the called germline gene at one end, perhaps through a read error. This sequence joins TRBV7-7 and TRBJ2-2; D might be TRBD1 (5 bases). Germline V gene data show CDR1 as SSHAT and CDR2 as FNYEAQ (reference sequence). The CDR3 runs 15 residues. In DNA form, the CDR3 reads TGTGCTAGCAGCCAAGGGGAACAGAACACCGGGGAGCTGTTTTTT. The encoded protein is CASSQGEQNTGELFF.

The chain links TRBV2 to TRBJ1-5, with no clear D. The germline gives CDR1 SNHLY, CDR2 FYNNEI. V dropped 7 bases and J dropped 4 bases, with 11 bases sitting between them. This CDR3 has 13 residues. The CDR3 nucleotides are TGTGCCAGCATGGAGTCAAGAAATCAGCCCCAGCATTTT. Protein product: CASMESRNQPQHF.